This T cell receptor (beta chain) was recovered during a study of Tregs in tolerant kidney transplant recipients. The study's findings and limits: The small number of patients limits these findings pending further validation. Nucleotide sequences could not be compared across some patients' samples due to primer changes.

This clone was detected only a few times. What it binds is unknown. The repertoire was sequenced with immunoSEQ multiplex PCR; TCRdb's copy has only in-frame clones and lacks some. The sample records under 85,000 clones, 85% to 90% being singletons. Unstimulated Tregs (CD4+CD25+CD127-) and CD4+CD25- non-Tregs were sorted from PBMCs. The sequence was obtained from a human donor who received a combined kidney and bone marrow transplant. The sample in question was CD4+ T cells from blood, obtained before the transplant.

The CDR3 spells CASSPRTGSYEQYF. The CDR3 nucleotides are TGTGCCAGCTCCCCGAGAACAGGTTCCTACGAGCAGTACTTC. The chain is built from TRBV18 and TRBJ2-7, with D perhaps matching TRBD1 (5 bases). The CDR3 loop spans 14 amino acids. V was trimmed by 6 bases and J by 1 base, leaving 13 bases between them. CDR1 KGHSH and CDR2 LQKENI come from the germline V gene.